This T cell receptor (beta chain) was captured by sequencing in a study of cytomegalovirus exposure and HLA in healthy donors. Trimming cost V 6 bases and J 2 bases; bases outside gene matches: 6. The germline gives CDR1 MDHEN, CDR2 SYDVKM. The CDR3 is 15 residues long. General observations from the study: TCR sequences were mostly rare, though some public TCRs occurred in many donors. A classifier reportedly called cytomegalovirus status with high sensitivity and specificity.

Note on this clone: Its antigen is currently unknown.

A multiplex PCR was run with 60 Vbeta primers and 13 Jbeta primers. Using immunoSEQ multiplex PCR, the repertoire was profiled, and TCRdb retains in-frame clones only, with some absent. There are approximately 210,000 clones in the sample; 77% occur only once, and approximately 2.1% lies in the top ten. The specimen was PBMCs. This sequence was found in a woman aged 25 to 39 in good health and CMV-seropositive. The V and J genes are TRBV28 and TRBJ1-2; 10 positions agree with TRBD1. CDR3 DNA: TGTGCCAGCAGGACCCGACAGGGGGCGAACTATGGCTACACCTTC. This codes for CASRTRQGANYGYTF.